A selection of T cell receptor beta chains follows, all from one sample in a study of T cell responses to AZD1222 COVID-19 vaccine. Only in-frame clones appear in the TCRdb table, and some are missing; sequencing was by immunoSEQ multiplex PCR. The table shows some 110,000 clones, with 70% to 90% occurring only once. The material sequenced was peripheral blood, taken on day 0 of AZD1222 vaccination. Receptors originate from an adult in good health. The CDR3 runs from the conserved cysteine through the conserved F or W. The D gene is left open where the match is weak. Expanded clones are given a class, and other clones once, few, many or no size at all.

CDR3 DNA: TGTGCCAGCAGCCAAGGACAGGGGACTGGTCAGCCCCAGCATTTT; CDR3 protein: CASSQGQGTGQPQHF; D gene: TRBD1; clone size: NA; V gene: TRBV4-2; J gene: TRBJ1-5
CDR3 DNA: TGCAGCGTTGTGGGGGCCCTCTACGAGCAGTACTTC; CDR3 protein: CSVVGALYEQYF; D gene: NA; clone size: once; V gene: TRBV29-1; J gene: TRBJ2-7
CDR3 DNA: TGCAGCGTTCGAGGACAGGGAGGCTCCTACGAGCAGTACTTC; CDR3 protein: CSVRGQGGSYEQYF; D gene: TRBD1; clone size: NA; V gene: TRBV29-1; J gene: TRBJ2-7
CDR3 DNA: TGTGCCAGTAGGCCCGGGACAGCCTTGAACACTGAAGCTTTCTTT; CDR3 protein: CASRPGTALNTEAFF; D gene: TRBD1; clone size: once; V gene: TRBV19; J gene: TRBJ1-1
CDR3 DNA: TGTGCCAGCAGCCGAAAGACAGATAACTATGGCTACACCTTC; CDR3 protein: CASSRKTDNYGYTF; D gene: NA; clone size: NA; V gene: TRBV5-4; J gene: TRBJ1-2
CDR3 DNA: TGTGCCAGCAGGGACACCGATAGTGGGTACGAGCAGTACTTC; CDR3 protein: CASRDTDSGYEQYF; D gene: NA; clone size: NA; V gene: TRBV28; J gene: TRBJ2-7
CDR3 DNA: TGTGCCAGCAGCCCTGGACTAGCGATGGATGGGGATACGCAGTATTTT; CDR3 protein: CASSPGLAMDGDTQYF; D gene: TRBD2; clone size: NA; V gene: TRBV7-8; J gene: TRBJ2-3
CDR3 DNA: TGTGCCAGCAGCCACTCGAAGACCCAGTACTTC; CDR3 protein: CASSHSKTQYF; D gene: NA; clone size: NA; V gene: TRBV3-1/TRBV3-2; J gene: TRBJ2-5
CDR3 DNA: TGTGCCAGCAGGGATTGGAGCCGGGGGACCACTGAAGCTTTCTTT; CDR3 protein: CASRDWSRGTTEAFF; D gene: NA; clone size: NA; V gene: TRBV6-5; J gene: TRBJ1-1
CDR3 DNA: TGTGCCAGCAATTGTCTCCAGCCCCAGCATTTT; CDR3 protein: CASNCLQPQHF; D gene: NA; clone size: NA; V gene: TRBV6-4; J gene: TRBJ1-5
CDR3 DNA: TGTGCCAGCAGCCCCAGCGGTCCTAGGGGAGCGGAGACCCAGTACTTC; CDR3 protein: CASSPSGPRGAETQYF; D gene: NA; clone size: NA; V gene: TRBV7-6; J gene: TRBJ2-5
CDR3 DNA: TGTGCCAGCAGCCGGCCGGGAGCGGAAGTAGAAGGTGGCTACACCTTC; CDR3 protein: CASSRPGAEVEGGYTF; D gene: NA; clone size: NA; V gene: TRBV3-1/TRBV3-2; J gene: TRBJ1-2
CDR3 DNA: TGTGCCAGCAGCCAAGGTCAGGGGGAAGCTTTCTTT; CDR3 protein: CASSQGQGEAFF; D gene: NA; clone size: NA; V gene: TRBV3-1/TRBV3-2; J gene: TRBJ1-1
CDR3 DNA: TGTGCCAGCAGCTTGAGTGGGGGGTCTAACACCGGGGAGCTGTTTTTT; CDR3 protein: CASSLSGGSNTGELFF; D gene: NA; clone size: NA; V gene: TRBV7-3; J gene: TRBJ2-2
CDR3 DNA: TGTGCTAGTGGTTTGGGACAGGGATTTAGCACAGATACGCAGTATTTT; CDR3 protein: CASGLGQGFSTDTQYF; D gene: TRBD1; clone size: NA; V gene: TRBV12-5; J gene: TRBJ2-3
CDR3 DNA: TGTGCCAGCAGTTTTAGGTCGGAAGCTTTCTTT; CDR3 protein: CASSFRSEAFF; D gene: NA; clone size: NA; V gene: TRBV12-3/TRBV12-4; J gene: TRBJ1-1
CDR3 DNA: TGCGCCAGCAGTCACGGGACAGCTCATGGGAATGAGCAGTTCTTC; CDR3 protein: CASSHGTAHGNEQFF; D gene: TRBD1; clone size: NA; V gene: TRBV5-1; J gene: TRBJ2-1
CDR3 DNA: TGCGCCAGCAGCCAAAGCTCTGCACTATACTACGAGCAGTACTTC; CDR3 protein: CASSQSSALYYEQYF; D gene: NA; clone size: NA; V gene: TRBV4-1; J gene: TRBJ2-7
CDR3 DNA: TGTGCCAGCAGTGAAGGGATAAACACTGAAGCTTTCTTT; CDR3 protein: CASSEGINTEAFF; D gene: NA; clone size: NA; V gene: TRBV6-1; J gene: TRBJ1-1
CDR3 DNA: TGCGCCAGCAGCACAGGGACAGCAAATTCACCCCTCCACTTT; CDR3 protein: CASSTGTANSPLHF; D gene: TRBD1; clone size: NA; V gene: TRBV5-1; J gene: TRBJ1-6
CDR3 DNA: TGTGCCAGCAGCTTAGCGCCGAACACTGAAGCTTTCTTT; CDR3 protein: CASSLAPNTEAFF; D gene: NA; clone size: NA; V gene: TRBV11-3; J gene: TRBJ1-1
CDR3 DNA: TGTGCCAGCAGCCTGAGGACAGGCCCCATGCGCCCAGAGACCCAGTACTTC; CDR3 protein: CASSLRTGPMRPETQYF; D gene: TRBD1; clone size: NA; V gene: TRBV5-4; J gene: TRBJ2-5
CDR3 DNA: TGTGCCAGCAGCTTAGCCATTCTAGCGGGGGGGCAGGGCAATGAGCAGTTCTTC; CDR3 protein: CASSLAILAGGQGNEQFF; D gene: TRBD2; clone size: NA; V gene: TRBV7-9; J gene: TRBJ2-1
CDR3 DNA: TGTGCCAGCAGAGTCCCAGTCGTGGGACTAGCGGGGGGCCAGCCCTACGAGCAGTACTTC; CDR3 protein: CASRVPVVGLAGGQPYEQYF; D gene: TRBD2; clone size: NA; V gene: TRBV5-5; J gene: TRBJ2-7
CDR3 DNA: TGTGCCAGCGGCGGAACAGGGCCTTATAATGAGCAGTTCTTC; CDR3 protein: CASGGTGPYNEQFF; D gene: NA; clone size: NA; V gene: TRBV2; J gene: TRBJ2-1
CDR3 DNA: TGTGCCAGCAGCGTCCTGGGAGGGGCCTATGGCTACACCTTC; CDR3 protein: CASSVLGGAYGYTF; D gene: NA; clone size: NA; V gene: TRBV7-9; J gene: TRBJ1-2
CDR3 DNA: TGTGCCAGTATTACATCAAACTCTGGGGCCAACGTCCTGACTTTC; CDR3 protein: CASITSNSGANVLTF; D gene: NA; clone size: once; V gene: TRBV19; J gene: TRBJ2-6
CDR3 DNA: TGTGCCAGCAGTGAAGGGACCGGGACAGGGACCTCCTACGAGCAGTACTTC; CDR3 protein: CASSEGTGTGTSYEQYF; D gene: TRBD1; clone size: once; V gene: TRBV6-1; J gene: TRBJ2-7
CDR3 DNA: TGCGCCAGCAGCCAAGAAGGGGCAGGGGGTCAGCCCCAGCATTTT; CDR3 protein: CASSQEGAGGQPQHF; D gene: TRBD1; clone size: few; V gene: TRBV4-1; J gene: TRBJ1-5
CDR3 DNA: TGTGCCAGCAGCAACCGGCAGGGTGTAGGCACTGAAGCTTTCTTT; CDR3 protein: CASSNRQGVGTEAFF; D gene: NA; clone size: NA; V gene: TRBV13; J gene: TRBJ1-1
CDR3 DNA: TGTGCCAGCATAGGGGGAGATACGCAGTATTTT; CDR3 protein: CASIGGDTQYF; D gene: NA; clone size: NA; V gene: TRBV7-9; J gene: TRBJ2-3
CDR3 DNA: TGTGCCATGCTAGTGGGGACCACCTACGAGCAGTACTTC; CDR3 protein: CAMLVGTTYEQYF; D gene: NA; clone size: NA; V gene: TRBV2; J gene: TRBJ2-7
CDR3 DNA: TGCGCCAGCGGGCCGAATGAGCAGTTCTTC; CDR3 protein: CASGPNEQFF; D gene: NA; clone size: NA; V gene: TRBV23-1; J gene: TRBJ2-1
CDR3 DNA: TGTGCCAGCAGCTTAACTCCCAGGGGCTATGGCTACACCTTC; CDR3 protein: CASSLTPRGYGYTF; D gene: NA; clone size: NA; V gene: TRBV7-3; J gene: TRBJ1-2
CDR3 DNA: TGTGCCAGCAGTTTACACCGGGACACCGGGGAGCTGTTTTTT; CDR3 protein: CASSLHRDTGELFF; D gene: NA; clone size: NA; V gene: TRBV27; J gene: TRBJ2-2
CDR3 DNA: TGTGCCAGCAGTTTAACTTGGACAGGGAGAGAGACCCAGTACTTC; CDR3 protein: CASSLTWTGRETQYF; D gene: TRBD1; clone size: NA; V gene: TRBV27; J gene: TRBJ2-5
CDR3 DNA: TGCGCCAGCAGCCAACGGGAGAATAGCAATCAGCCCCAGCATTTT; CDR3 protein: CASSQRENSNQPQHF; D gene: NA; clone size: NA; V gene: TRBV4-1; J gene: TRBJ1-5
CDR3 DNA: TGTGCCAGCAGCTTGGGTGACAGGGAAGCTTTCTTT; CDR3 protein: CASSLGDREAFF; D gene: NA; clone size: NA; V gene: TRBV7-9; J gene: TRBJ1-1
CDR3 DNA: TGTGCCAGCAGCCAGACCGGGACAATTAATGAAAAACTGTTTTTT; CDR3 protein: CASSQTGTINEKLFF; D gene: NA; clone size: few; V gene: TRBV3-1/TRBV3-2; J gene: TRBJ1-4
CDR3 DNA: TGTGCCAGCAGTTATCAAGGGGGGGCAGCTACGCAGTATTTT; CDR3 protein: CASSYQGGAATQYF; D gene: NA; clone size: once; V gene: TRBV6-2/TRBV6-3; J gene: TRBJ2-3
CDR3 DNA: TGTGCCAGCAGCCAAGCGCCGGGACAAATCTACGAGCAGTACTTC; CDR3 protein: CASSQAPGQIYEQYF; D gene: NA; clone size: NA; V gene: TRBV3-1/TRBV3-2; J gene: TRBJ2-7
CDR3 DNA: TGTGCCAGCACTGAACGGACACTTAGTCTGAATCAGCCCCAGCATTTT; CDR3 protein: CASTERTLSLNQPQHF; D gene: NA; clone size: NA; V gene: TRBV2; J gene: TRBJ1-5
CDR3 DNA: TGTGCCACCAGCAGTGGGGAAGAACATGGCGAGCAGTACTTC; CDR3 protein: CATSSGEEHGEQYF; D gene: NA; clone size: NA; V gene: TRBV15; J gene: TRBJ2-7
CDR3 DNA: TGCACCAGCAGCCAAGATGATAGCGCCTGCACAGATACGCAGTATTTT; CDR3 protein: CTSSQDDSACTDTQYF; D gene: NA; clone size: NA; V gene: TRBV1; J gene: TRBJ2-3